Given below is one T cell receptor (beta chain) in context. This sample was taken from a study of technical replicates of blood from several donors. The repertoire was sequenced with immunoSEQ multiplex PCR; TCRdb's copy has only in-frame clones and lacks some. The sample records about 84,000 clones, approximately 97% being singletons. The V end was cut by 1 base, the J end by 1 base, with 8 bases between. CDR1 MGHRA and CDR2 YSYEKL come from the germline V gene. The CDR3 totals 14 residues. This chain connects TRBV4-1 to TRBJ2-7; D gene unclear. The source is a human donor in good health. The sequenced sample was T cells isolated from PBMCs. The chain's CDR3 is CASSQGRLSYEQYF. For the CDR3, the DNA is TGCGCCAGCAGCCAAGGTCGGTTATCCTACGAGCAGTACTTC.